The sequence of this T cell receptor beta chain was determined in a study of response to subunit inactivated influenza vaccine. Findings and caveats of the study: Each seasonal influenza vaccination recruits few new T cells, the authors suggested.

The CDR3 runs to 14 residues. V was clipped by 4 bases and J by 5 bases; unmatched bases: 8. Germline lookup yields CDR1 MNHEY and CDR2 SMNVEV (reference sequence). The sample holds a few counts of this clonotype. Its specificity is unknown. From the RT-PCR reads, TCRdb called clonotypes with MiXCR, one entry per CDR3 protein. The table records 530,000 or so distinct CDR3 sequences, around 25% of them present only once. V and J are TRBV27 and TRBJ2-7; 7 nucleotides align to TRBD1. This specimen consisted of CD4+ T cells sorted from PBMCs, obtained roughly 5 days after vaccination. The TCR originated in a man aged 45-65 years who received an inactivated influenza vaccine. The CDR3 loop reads CASSYSLQGNEQYF. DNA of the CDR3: TGTGCCAGCAGTTATAGCCTACAGGGGAACGAGCAGTACTTC.